The 17 T cell receptor beta chains given below trace back to one sample, sequenced in a study of T-cell reconstitution after alpha-beta-depleted transplantation in children (dated by TCRdb to 2015 to 2016). The library was built by means of PCR. Sequencing used an Illumina HiSeq 2500. Molecular barcoding was employed in the preparation of TCR libraries, with unique molecular identifiers being used to normalize TCRbeta repertoire quantification. Using fastp trimming at Q25 and MiXCR clonotype assembly, TCRdb reanalyzed the public sequencing data and kept in-frame beta chains. Records with the same CDR3 protein are collapsed into one entry carrying the most frequent genes and DNA. The sample yields about 350,000 distinct CDR3 sequences; about 14% were counted once. The ten largest make up 4% to 5.5% of the sample. Sequenced material: PBMCs, taken from the stem cell graft. These receptors came from a human donor who donated a stem cell graft to a child with Fanconi anemia.

Here the CDR3 DNA reads TGTGCCAGCAGTGACGAGGGGAGAAAACTGTTTTTT. Residues: CASSDEGRKLFF. The chain is built from TRBV2 and TRBJ1-4; D might be TRBD1 (5 bases). The V gene's germline CDR1 is SNHLY and CDR2 FYNNEI. There are 12 residues in the CDR3. The ends were cut back, 3 bases at V and 10 bases at J, with 9 bases in the middle.

This chain connects TRBV24-1 to TRBJ2-3; weak D call: TRBD2 (5 bases). The V gene's germline CDR1 is KGHDR and CDR2 SFDVKD. This CDR3 is 17 amino acids long. V lost 3 bases, J lost 1 base, and 16 bases lay in between. Written as DNA, the CDR3 is TGTGCCACCAGTGATCGACCGTCACGGCGGGGCACAGATACGCAGTATTTT. As protein: CATSDRPSRRGTDTQYF.

This clonotype has ten or more counts. The rearrangement joins TRBV4-3 to TRBJ2-3; D uncertain. Germline V gene lookup returns CDR1 LGHNA and CDR2 YSLEER. Trimming shortened V by 4 bases and J by 6 bases, and 17 bases separated the two germline ends. The CDR3 spans 15 residues. CDR3 DNA sequence: TGCGCCAGCAGCCGAACTGGTCCCTACGCGGATACGCAGTATTTT. The encoded protein is CASSRTGPYADTQYF.

The sample holds one count of this clonotype. V usage is TRBV5-1 and J usage is TRBJ2-5; no definite D call. Germline V gives CDR1 SGHRS, CDR2 YFSETQ. V was pared by 4 bases and J by 5 bases, with 24 bases between. CDR3 size: 17 residues. This CDR3 is CASSDQPGFGVGETQYF. The CDR3 nucleotides are TGCGCCAGCAGCGATCAGCCGGGTTTTGGGGTAGGGGAGACCCAGTACTTC.

This clonotype has a handful of counts. This sequence joins TRBV12-3 or TRBV12-4 and TRBJ1-1; no firm D call. With 8 bases removed from V and 1 base from J, the gap between germline ends came to 17 bases. The CDR3 loop spans 15 amino acids. CDR3 nucleotides: TGTGCCAGCTACCTCCAGTCCGGGGAGAACACTGAAGCTTTCTTT. It yields the protein CASYLQSGENTEAFF.

This clonotype was seen more than once but under ten times. The chain links TRBV27 to TRBJ2-7; 8 bases agree with TRBD2. CDR1 MNHEY and CDR2 SMNVEV come from the germline V gene (reference sequence). This CDR3 has 16 residues. V shed 6 bases and J 5 bases; nucleotides not matched to a gene: 15. The CDR3 coding sequence is TGTGCCAGCAGCTCGCCCCGGAGCGGGGGAGTCAACGAGCAGTACTTC. Its translation is CASSSPRSGGVNEQYF.

This clonotype was seen many times. The chain has TRBV11-2 and TRBJ1-6; TRBD1 might be the D (5 bases). The CDR3 is 14 residues long. Germline CDR1 and CDR2: SGHAT and FQNNGV. V was clipped by 5 bases and J by 9 bases, with 14 bases between them. The CDR3 loop reads CASSRGPGTSPLHF. In nucleotides, the CDR3 is TGTGCCAGCAGCAGGGGTCCTGGTACTTCACCCCTCCACTTT.

This clonotype was seen only a few times. The chain couples TRBV6-5 to TRBJ2-5; possible D gene TRBD2, 6 bases. Trimming cost V 3 bases and J 7 bases, with 15 bases left between them. CDR1 and CDR2 from the germline V gene are MNHEY and SVGAGI. There are 14 residues in the CDR3. In DNA form, the CDR3 reads TGTGCCAGCAGTTATCCTACTAGTAGCGGGACCCAGTACTTC. Residues: CASSYPTSSGTQYF.

Remarks on this clonotype: The conserved final phenylalanine or tryptophan is absent from the CDR3, which likely points to a read error. This chain uses TRBV15 with TRBJ1-2; no firm D call. The germline V and J ends were trimmed by 0 bases and 11 bases, with 10 bases remaining between them. CDR3 length: 12 amino acids. Germline V CDR1 and CDR2: LNHNV, YYDKDF (reference sequence). The CDR3 region has the DNA TGTGCCACCAGCAGAGATTCAGCCAAGTACACCTAC. Amino acid sequence: CATSRDSAKYTY.

A single count supports this clonotype. One base away lies a much larger clone, so this may be a sequencing read error. V is TRBV2 and J is TRBJ2-1; unclear D gene. The CDR3 contains 15 residues. Trimming stripped 0 bases from V and 1 base from J, with 7 bases between. Germline-derived CDR1 and CDR2 are SNHLY and FYNNEI. Here the CDR3 DNA reads TGTGCCAGCAGTGAAGCTTGCGAATCCTACAATGAGCAGTTCTTC. Protein sequence: CASSEACESYNEQFF. The full variable domain, rest sourced from reference TRBV2 and TRBJ2-1, is EPEVTQTPSHQVTQMGQEVILRCVPISNHLYFYWYRQILGQKVEFLVSFYNNEISEKSEIFDDQFSVERPDGSNFTLKIRSTKLEDSAMYFCASSEACESYNEQFFGPGTRLTVL.

The chain uses TRBV7-9 and TRBJ2-3; 9 bases match TRBD2. Per the germline V gene, CDR1 is SEHNR and CDR2 is FQNEAQ (reference sequence). With V trimmed by 7 bases and J by 6 bases, 17 bases remained unmatched. This CDR3 region has 17 residues. The CDR3 nucleotides are TGTGCCAGCACCTCCCAGGGACTAGCTCTATACGCGGATACGCAGTATTTT. It specifies CASTSQGLALYADTQYF. Together with reference TRBV7-9 and TRBJ2-3, the CDR3 gives the full variable domain: DTGVSQNPRHKITKRGQNVTFRCDPISEHNRLYWYRQTLGQGPEFLTYFQNEAQLEKSRLLSDRFSAERPKGSFSTLEIQRTEQGDSAMYLCASTSQGLALYADTQYFGPGTRLTVL.

This clonotype has a handful of counts. This rearrangement joins TRBV18 to TRBJ2-1; 8 bases match TRBD2. The germline CDR1 and CDR2 sequences are KGHSH and LQKENI. V was pared by 2 bases and J by 4 bases, with 4 bases of the junction left unmatched. The CDR3 consists of 15 residues. For the CDR3, the DNA is TGTGCCAGCTCACCAACAGCGGGGGAGTACAATGAGCAGTTCTTC. Amino acids: CASSPTAGEYNEQFF.

Ten or more counts support this clonotype. V is TRBV18 and J is TRBJ1-3; D unclear. Trimming took off 6 bases at V and 4 bases at J, with 16 bases between the two ends. CDR3 length: 15 amino acids. Germline loops: CDR1 KGHSH, CDR2 LQKENI. The CDR3, as DNA: TGTGCCAGCTCCCCTCCATTGGTGTGGGGAAACACCATATATTTT. This translates into CASSPPLVWGNTIYF.

A few counts support this clonotype. The chain links TRBV4-3 to TRBJ1-4; no clear D. Trimming removed 4 bases at V and 0 bases at J, with 3 bases between. Germline CDR1 and CDR2: LGHNA and YSLEER. This CDR3 contains 13 residues. CDR3: CASSRATNEKLFF. As DNA, the CDR3 is TGCGCCAGCAGCCGTGCAACTAATGAAAAACTGTTTTTT.

This clonotype was seen repeatedly, ten times or more. J is TRBJ1-2 and V is TRBV4-3, with 7 nucleotides matching TRBD1. The CDR3 runs 15 residues. J gave up 4 bases and V 4 bases, and 9 bases lay outside the gene matches. Germline V lookup: CDR1 LGHNA, CDR2 YSLEER. CDR3 amino acids: CASSLAGQLIYGYTF. Here the CDR3 DNA reads TGCGCCAGCAGCCTAGCGGGACAGCTAATCTATGGCTACACCTTC.

This clonotype was detected only a few times. V and J are TRBV7-9 and TRBJ2-1; either TRBD1 or TRBD2 may supply D (5 bases each). Trimming cost V 5 bases and J 10 bases, with 15 bases left between them. Germline CDR1 and CDR2: SEHNR and FQNEAQ (reference sequence). The CDR3 spans 13 residues. The CDR3 DNA reads as TGTGCCAGCAGCAATCCCGGGGCCAAGGAGCAGTTCTTC. Amino acid sequence: CASSNPGAKEQFF.

This clonotype came up many times. The V call is TRBV4-2, the J call TRBJ2-1, with 8 bases aligning to TRBD2. Trimming at V came to 5 bases and at J to 6 bases, leaving 9 bases not matched to a gene. CDR3 length equals 15 residues. Per germline, CDR1 LGHNA and CDR2 YNFKEQ. The CDR3 spells CASSEGSGGGNEQFF. In DNA, the CDR3 is TGTGCCAGCAGCGAGGGGAGCGGGGGTGGCAATGAGCAGTTCTTC.